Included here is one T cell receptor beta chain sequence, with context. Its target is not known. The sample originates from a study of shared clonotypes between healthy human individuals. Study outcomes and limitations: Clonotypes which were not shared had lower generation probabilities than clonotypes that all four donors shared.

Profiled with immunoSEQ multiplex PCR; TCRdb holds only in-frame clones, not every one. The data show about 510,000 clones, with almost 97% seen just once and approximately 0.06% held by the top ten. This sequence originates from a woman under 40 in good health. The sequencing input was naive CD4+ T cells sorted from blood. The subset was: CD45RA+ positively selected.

The chain's CDR3 is CASRWGTTATNEKLFF. For the CDR3, the DNA is TGTGCCAGCAGATGGGGGACTACCGCAACTAATGAAAAACTGTTTTTT. The chain joins TRBV28 to TRBJ1-4, with a weak D call TRBD1 (5 bases). The CDR3 runs to 16 residues. The V gene's germline CDR1 is MDHEN and CDR2 SYDVKM. Deletions cut 6 bases from V and 0 bases from J, with 14 bases between.